The sequence of this T cell receptor beta chain was determined in a study of T cells in Graves' hyperthyroidism and ophthalmopathy. This clonotype was recorded many times. Its antigen is as yet unknown. Uncontrolled infections, other autoimmune diseases, pregnancy or lactation led to exclusion of patients. 9 to 10 ml fresh peripheral blood yielded the PBMCs. The study, taken as a whole, reports: A 13 V-J signature model discriminated ophthalmopathy versus stable hyperthyroidism.

Researchers amplified the TCR beta CDR3 regions from RNA transcripts. The HTBI primer set was used in a first-round RT-PCR of the TCR CDR3. Each CDR3 protein gets one entry after TCRdb re-called the multiplex PCR reads with MiXCR. In the table there are 250,000 to 300,000 distinct CDR3 sequences, 13% of which are singletons. Sequencing used blood. This clonotype was obtained from a woman in her twenties or thirties with Graves' hyperthyroidism that later progressed to Graves' ophthalmopathy.

This chain's CDR3 is CASSLAHLAVYEQYF. For the CDR3, the DNA is TGTGCCAGCAGCTTAGCGCACCTAGCGGTCTACGAGCAGTACTTC. The chain uses TRBV7-2 and TRBJ2-7; 7 bases line up with TRBD2. The germline gives CDR1 SGHTA, CDR2 FQGNSA. The junction had 5 bases not matched to a gene; V was cut back by 0 bases and J by 3 bases. The length of the CDR3 is 15 residues.